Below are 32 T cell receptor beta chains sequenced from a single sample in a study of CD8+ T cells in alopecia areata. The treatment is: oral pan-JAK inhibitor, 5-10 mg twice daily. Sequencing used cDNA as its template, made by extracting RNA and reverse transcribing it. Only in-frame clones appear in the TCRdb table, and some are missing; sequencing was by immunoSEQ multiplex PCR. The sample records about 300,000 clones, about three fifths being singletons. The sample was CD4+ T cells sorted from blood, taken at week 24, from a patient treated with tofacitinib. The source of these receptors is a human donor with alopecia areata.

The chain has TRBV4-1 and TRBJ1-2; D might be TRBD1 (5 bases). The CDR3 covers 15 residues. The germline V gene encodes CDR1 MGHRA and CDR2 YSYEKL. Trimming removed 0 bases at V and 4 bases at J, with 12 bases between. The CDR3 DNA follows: TGCGCCAGCAGCCAAGAAGGAGGGGCAACCTATGGCTACACCTTC. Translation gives CASSQEGGATYGYTF.

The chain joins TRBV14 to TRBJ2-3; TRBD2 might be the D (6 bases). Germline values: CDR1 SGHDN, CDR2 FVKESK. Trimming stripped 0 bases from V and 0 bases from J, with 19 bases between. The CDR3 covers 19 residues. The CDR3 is CASSQESEWCGASTDTQYF. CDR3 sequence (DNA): TGTGCCAGCAGCCAAGAATCAGAATGGTGCGGGGCCAGCACAGATACGCAGTATTTT.

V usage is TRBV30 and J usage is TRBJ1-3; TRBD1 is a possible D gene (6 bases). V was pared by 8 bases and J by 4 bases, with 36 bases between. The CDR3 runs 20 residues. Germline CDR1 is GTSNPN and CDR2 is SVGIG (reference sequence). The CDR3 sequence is CARRDRRGLANREFGNTIYF. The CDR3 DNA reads TGTGCCAGACGGGACCGGAGGGGCCTTGCAAACAGGGAATTCGGAAACACCATATATTTT.

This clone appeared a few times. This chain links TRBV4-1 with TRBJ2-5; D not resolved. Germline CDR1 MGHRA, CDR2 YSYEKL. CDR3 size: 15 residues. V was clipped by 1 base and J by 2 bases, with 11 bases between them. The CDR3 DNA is TGCGCCAGCAGCCAAGTTCTCCAGGTTCAAGAGACCCAGTACTTC. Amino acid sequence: CASSQVLQVQETQYF.

Here the CDR3 DNA reads TGCGCCAGCAGCTTGGCCTTAGCAGAGACCCAGTACTTC. Its translation: CASSLALAETQYF. This chain joins TRBV5-1 and TRBJ2-5; D is unclear. CDR1 and CDR2 (germline): SGHRS, YFSETQ. V lost 0 bases and J 4 bases, leaving 7 bases between the germline ends. This CDR3 spans 13 amino acids.

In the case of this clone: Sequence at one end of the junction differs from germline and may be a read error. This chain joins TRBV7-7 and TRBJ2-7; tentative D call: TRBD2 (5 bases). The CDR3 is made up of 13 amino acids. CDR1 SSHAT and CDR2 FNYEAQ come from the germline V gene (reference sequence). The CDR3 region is CASSLALSGEQYF. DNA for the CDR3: TGTGCTAGCAGCTTAGCGTTAAGTGGGGAGCAGTACTTC.

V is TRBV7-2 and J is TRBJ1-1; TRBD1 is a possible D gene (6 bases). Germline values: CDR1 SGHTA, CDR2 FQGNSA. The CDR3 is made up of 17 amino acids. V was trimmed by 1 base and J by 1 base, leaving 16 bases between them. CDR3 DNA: TGTGCCAGCAGCTTAGGGAAACTTGGGACAACGAACACTGAAGCTTTCTTT. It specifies CASSLGKLGTTNTEAFF.

The CDR3 nucleotides read TGTGCCACAGGGACTAGCGGGGGAACAGATACGCAGTATTTT. Translating gives CATGTSGGTDTQYF. The chain uses TRBV10-3 and TRBJ2-3, with 14 bases lining up with TRBD2. Germline V gene data show CDR1 as ENHRY and CDR2 as SYGVKD. The CDR3 spans 14 residues. The V segment lost 10 bases and the J segment 3 bases; nucleotides outside the gene matches: 3.

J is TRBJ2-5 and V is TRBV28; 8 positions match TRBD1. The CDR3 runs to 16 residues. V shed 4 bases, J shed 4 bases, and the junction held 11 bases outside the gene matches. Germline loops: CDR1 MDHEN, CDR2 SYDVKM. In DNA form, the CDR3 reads TGTGCCAGCAGTTCCCCCCGGACAGGGCGAGGAGAGACCCAGTACTTC. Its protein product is CASSSPRTGRGETQYF.

The CDR3 DNA reads TGTGCCAGCAGCGAACGACGGGGCCAAGAGACCCAGTACTTC. Amino acid sequence: CASSERRGQETQYF. The genes are TRBV11-3 and TRBJ2-5; D may be TRBD2 (5 bases). CDR3 size: 14 residues. CDR1 is SGHNT, CDR2 YENEEA, per germline. The V end lost 5 bases, the J end lost 1 base, and 11 bases lay between the germline ends.

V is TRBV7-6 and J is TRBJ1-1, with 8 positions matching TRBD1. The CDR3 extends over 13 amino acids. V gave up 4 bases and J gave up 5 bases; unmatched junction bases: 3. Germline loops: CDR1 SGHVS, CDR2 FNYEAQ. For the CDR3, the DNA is TGTGCCAGCAGCTCAAGACAGGGGACTGAAGCTTTCTTT. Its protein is CASSSRQGTEAFF.

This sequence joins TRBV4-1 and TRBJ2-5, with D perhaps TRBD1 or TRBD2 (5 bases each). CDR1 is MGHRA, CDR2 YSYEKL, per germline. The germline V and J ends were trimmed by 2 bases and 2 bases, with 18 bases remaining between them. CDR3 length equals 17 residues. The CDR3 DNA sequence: TGCGCCAGCAGCCAAAGGGTGGGGACGGGCGATCAAGAGACCCAGTACTTC. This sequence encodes CASSQRVGTGDQETQYF.

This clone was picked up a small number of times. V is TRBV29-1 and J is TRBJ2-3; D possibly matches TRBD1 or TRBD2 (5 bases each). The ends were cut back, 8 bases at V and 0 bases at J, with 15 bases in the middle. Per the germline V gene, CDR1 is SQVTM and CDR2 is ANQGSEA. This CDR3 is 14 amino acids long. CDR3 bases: TGCAGCACCCCCGGGGCGGGTAGCACAGATACGCAGTATTTT. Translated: CSTPGAGSTDTQYF.

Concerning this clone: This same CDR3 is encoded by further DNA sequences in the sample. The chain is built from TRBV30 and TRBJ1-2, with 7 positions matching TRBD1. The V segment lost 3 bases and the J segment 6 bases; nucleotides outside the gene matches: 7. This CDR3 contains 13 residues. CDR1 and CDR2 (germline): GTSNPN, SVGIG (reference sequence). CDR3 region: CAWSRQGGNGYTF. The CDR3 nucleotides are TGTGCCTGGAGCCGGCAGGGGGGAAATGGCTACACCTTC.

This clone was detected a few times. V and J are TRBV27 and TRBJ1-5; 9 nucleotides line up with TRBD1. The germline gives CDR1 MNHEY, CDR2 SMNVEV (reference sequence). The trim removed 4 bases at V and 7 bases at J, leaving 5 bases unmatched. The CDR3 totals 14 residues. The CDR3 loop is CASSSGQGRQPQHF. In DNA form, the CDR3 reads TGTGCCAGCAGTTCGGGACAGGGAAGACAGCCCCAGCATTTT.

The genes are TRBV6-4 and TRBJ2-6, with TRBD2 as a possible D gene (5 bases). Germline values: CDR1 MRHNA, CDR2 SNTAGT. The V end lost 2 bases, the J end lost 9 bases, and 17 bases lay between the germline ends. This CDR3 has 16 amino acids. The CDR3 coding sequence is TGTGCCAGCAGTGACCGGGCAGGACGAGCGGTCAACGTCCTGACTTTC. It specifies CASSDRAGRAVNVLTF.

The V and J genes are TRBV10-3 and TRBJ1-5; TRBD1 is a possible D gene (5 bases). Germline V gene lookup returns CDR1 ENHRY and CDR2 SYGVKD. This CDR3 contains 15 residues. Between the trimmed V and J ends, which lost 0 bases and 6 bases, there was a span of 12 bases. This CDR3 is CAISESATEAQPQHF. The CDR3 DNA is TGTGCCATCAGTGAGTCCGCGACAGAGGCTCAGCCCCAGCATTTT.

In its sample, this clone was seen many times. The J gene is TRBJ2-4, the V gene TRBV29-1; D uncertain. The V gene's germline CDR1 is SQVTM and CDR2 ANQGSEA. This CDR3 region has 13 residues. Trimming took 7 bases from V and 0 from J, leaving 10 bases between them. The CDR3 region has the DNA TGCAGCGGTACGGGCTTAGCCAAAAACATTCAGTACTTC. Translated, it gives CSGTGLAKNIQYF. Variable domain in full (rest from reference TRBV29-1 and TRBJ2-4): SAVISQKPSRDICQRGTSLTIQCQVDSQVTMMFWYRQQPGQSLTLIATANQGSEATYESGFVIDKFPISRPNLTFSTLTVSNMSPEDSSIYLCSGTGLAKNIQYFGAGTRLSVL.

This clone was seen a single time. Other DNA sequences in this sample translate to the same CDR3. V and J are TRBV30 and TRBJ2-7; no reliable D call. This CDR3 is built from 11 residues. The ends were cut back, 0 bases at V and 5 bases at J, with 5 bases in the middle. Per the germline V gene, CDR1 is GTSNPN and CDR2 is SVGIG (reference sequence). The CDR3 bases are TGTGCCTGGAGTGTAAGGCACGAGCAGTACTTC. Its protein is CAWSVRHEQYF.

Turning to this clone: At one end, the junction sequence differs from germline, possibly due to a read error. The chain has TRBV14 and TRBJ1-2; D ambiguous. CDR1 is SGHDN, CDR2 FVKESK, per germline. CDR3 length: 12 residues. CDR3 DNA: TGTGCCACCAGCCCCCTCTTGATAGGCTACACCTTC. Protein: CATSPLLIGYTF. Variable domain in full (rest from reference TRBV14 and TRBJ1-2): EAGVTQFPSHSVIEKGQTVTLRCDPISGHDNLYWYRRVMGKEIKFLLHFVKESKQDESGMPNNRFLAERTGGTYSTLKVQPAELEDSGVYFCATSPLLIGYTFGSGTRLTVV.

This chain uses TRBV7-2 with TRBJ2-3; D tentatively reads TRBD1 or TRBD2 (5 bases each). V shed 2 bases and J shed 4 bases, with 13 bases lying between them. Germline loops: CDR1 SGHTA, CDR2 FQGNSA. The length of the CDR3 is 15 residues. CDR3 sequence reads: CASSLPTGRSDTQYF. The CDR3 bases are TGTGCCAGCAGCTTACCGACGGGACGCTCAGATACGCAGTATTTT.

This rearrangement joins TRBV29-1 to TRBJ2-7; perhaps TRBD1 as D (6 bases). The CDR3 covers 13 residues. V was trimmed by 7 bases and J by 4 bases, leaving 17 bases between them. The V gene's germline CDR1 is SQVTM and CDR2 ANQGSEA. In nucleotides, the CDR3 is TGCAGCGCCTCCGCGGGCCAGGGGTACGAGCAGTACTTC. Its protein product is CSASAGQGYEQYF.

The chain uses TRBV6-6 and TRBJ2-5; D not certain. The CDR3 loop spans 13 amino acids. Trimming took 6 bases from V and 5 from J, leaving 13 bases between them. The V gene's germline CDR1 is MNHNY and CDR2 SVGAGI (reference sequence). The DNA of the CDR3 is TGTGCCAGCAGCAATGGGTGGTTGGAGACCCAGTACTTC. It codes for CASSNGWLETQYF.

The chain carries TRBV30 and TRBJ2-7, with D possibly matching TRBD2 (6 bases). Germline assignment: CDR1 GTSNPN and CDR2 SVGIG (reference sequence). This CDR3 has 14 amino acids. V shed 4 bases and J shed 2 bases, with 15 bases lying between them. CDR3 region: CAWTEGSSPYEQYF. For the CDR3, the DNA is TGTGCCTGGACGGAGGGTTCGAGCCCCTACGAGCAGTACTTC.

The CDR3 loop reads CASGLDTGGVSGNTIYF. DNA of the CDR3: TGTGCTAGTGGTTTGGATACAGGAGGTGTTTCTGGAAACACCATATATTTT. This rearrangement joins TRBV12-5 to TRBJ1-3; D is possibly TRBD1 (5 bases). The germline gives CDR1 LGHNT, CDR2 FRNRAP. This CDR3 has 17 amino acids. V lost 1 base to trimming and J lost 1 base, with 14 bases between them.

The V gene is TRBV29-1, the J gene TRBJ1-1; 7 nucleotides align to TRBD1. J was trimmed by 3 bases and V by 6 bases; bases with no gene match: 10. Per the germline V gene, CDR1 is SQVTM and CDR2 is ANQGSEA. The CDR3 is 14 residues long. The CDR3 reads CSVYRGWKDTEAFF. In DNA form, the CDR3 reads TGCAGCGTGTACAGGGGCTGGAAGGACACTGAAGCTTTCTTT.

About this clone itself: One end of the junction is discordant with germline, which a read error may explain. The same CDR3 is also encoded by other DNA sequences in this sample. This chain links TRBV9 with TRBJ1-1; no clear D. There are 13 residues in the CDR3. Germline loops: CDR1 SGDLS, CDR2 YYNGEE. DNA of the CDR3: TGTGCCAGCAGCGTAGGGCCGAACACTGAGGCTTTCTTT. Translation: CASSVGPNTEAFF.

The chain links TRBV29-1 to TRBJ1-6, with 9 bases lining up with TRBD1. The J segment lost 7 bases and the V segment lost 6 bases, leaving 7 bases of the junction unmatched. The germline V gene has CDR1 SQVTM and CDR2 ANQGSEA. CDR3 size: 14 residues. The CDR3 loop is CSVRSGTGNSPLHF. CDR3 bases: TGCAGCGTCCGATCCGGGACAGGGAATTCACCCCTCCACTTT.

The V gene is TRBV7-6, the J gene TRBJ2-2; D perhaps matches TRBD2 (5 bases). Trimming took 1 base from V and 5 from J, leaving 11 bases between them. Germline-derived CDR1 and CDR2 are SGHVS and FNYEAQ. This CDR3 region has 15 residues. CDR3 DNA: TGTGCCAGCAGCTTAGGAGGGATACCGACCGGGGAGCTGTTTTTT. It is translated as CASSLGGIPTGELFF.

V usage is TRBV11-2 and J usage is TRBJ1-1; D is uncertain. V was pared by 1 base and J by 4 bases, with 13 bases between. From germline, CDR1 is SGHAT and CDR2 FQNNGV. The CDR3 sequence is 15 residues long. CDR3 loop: CASSLGAVRGTEAFF. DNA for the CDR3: TGTGCCAGCAGCTTAGGGGCAGTCCGGGGCACTGAAGCTTTCTTT.

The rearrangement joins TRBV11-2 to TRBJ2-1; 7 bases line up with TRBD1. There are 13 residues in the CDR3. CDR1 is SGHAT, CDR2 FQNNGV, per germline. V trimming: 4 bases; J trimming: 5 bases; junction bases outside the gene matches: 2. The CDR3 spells CASSSDRDNEQFF. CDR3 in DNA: TGTGCCAGCAGCTCCGACAGGGACAATGAGCAGTTCTTC.

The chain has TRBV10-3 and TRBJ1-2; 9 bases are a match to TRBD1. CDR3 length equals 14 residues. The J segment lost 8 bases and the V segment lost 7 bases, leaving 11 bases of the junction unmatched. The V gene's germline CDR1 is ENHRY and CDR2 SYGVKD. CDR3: CAITRTGENEGYTF. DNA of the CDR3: TGTGCCATCACCAGGACAGGGGAGAACGAAGGCTACACCTTC.